Listed below are T cell receptor beta chains from one sample, sequenced in a study of blood T cell repertoires in COVID-19. Using immunoSEQ multiplex PCR, the repertoire was profiled, and TCRdb retains in-frame clones only, with some absent. The sample carries about 270,000 clones, more than 75% recorded once. Sequencing input: PBMCs or T cells enriched from blood (not recorded which). The receptors here all came from a woman aged 40 to 50 with acute COVID-19. The CDR3 runs from the conserved cysteine through the conserved F or W. The order of the fields is CDR3 length, D gene, J gene, V gene, CDR3 protein, CDR3 DNA. D genes are given only for firm matches.

>15|-|TRBJ2-3|TRBV7-3
CASSLQGGHTDTQYF
TGTGCCAGCAGCTTGCAGGGTGGGCACACAGATACGCAGTATTTT
>14|-|TRBJ1-3|TRBV18
CASSPPSGGNTIYF
TGTGCCAGCTCACCCCCGTCGGGGGGAAACACCATATATTTT
>13|-|TRBJ1-2|TRBV19
CASTAGRAFGYTF
TGTGCCAGTACTGCAGGGCGCGCCTTTGGCTACACCTTC
>12|-|TRBJ2-1|TRBV10-3
CATSLVIHEQFF
TGTGCCACTTCACTAGTAATCCATGAGCAGTTCTTC
>15|-|TRBJ2-1|TRBV4-3
CASSQNSKTNDEQFF
TGCGCCAGCAGCCAGAATAGCAAAACTAACGATGAGCAGTTCTTC
>16|-|TRBJ2-5|TRBV14
CASSQGEFSEQETQYF
TGTGCCAGCAGCCAAGGAGAGTTCAGCGAGCAAGAGACCCAGTACTTC
>18|-|TRBJ2-1|TRBV18
CASSPPVGNPSLYNEQFF
TGTGCCAGCTCACCACCCGTGGGGAACCCTAGCTTATACAATGAGCAGTTCTTC
>16|-|TRBJ2-1|TRBV7-3
CASSLEAPSSYNEQFF
TGTGCCAGCAGCTTAGAAGCGCCAAGCTCCTACAATGAGCAGTTCTTC
>13|TRBD1|TRBJ1-2|TRBV28
CASRTSGGNGYTF
TGTGCCAGCAGGACCTCAGGGGGCAATGGCTACACCTTC
>17|TRBD1|TRBJ2-6|TRBV7-9
CASSRPGTGSGANVLTF
TGTGCCAGCAGCCGTCCCGGGACAGGTTCTGGGGCCAACGTCCTGACTTTC
>16|-|TRBJ2-3|TRBV11-2
CASSPGLHQSTDTQYF
TGTGCCAGCAGCCCGGGACTCCACCAGAGCACAGATACGCAGTATTTT
>14|TRBD1|TRBJ1-4|TRBV5-1
CASRLGTGNEKLFF
TGCGCCAGCAGGCTCGGGACAGGGAATGAAAAACTGTTTTTT
>14|TRBD1|TRBJ1-6|TRBV30
CAWSVRTGDSPLHF
TGTGCCTGGAGTGTAAGAACAGGGGATTCACCCCTCCACTTT
>15|-|TRBJ2-3|TRBV7-3
CASSFVGGGRDTQYF
TGTGCCAGCAGCTTCGTAGGGGGAGGGAGGGATACGCAGTATTTT
>15|-|TRBJ1-1|TRBV28
CASSSTEGAGTEAFF
TGTGCCAGCAGTTCCACAGAGGGCGCCGGCACTGAAGCTTTCTTT
>14|-|TRBJ2-5|TRBV7-2
CASSGSGHQETQYF
TGTGCCAGCAGCGGTAGCGGCCACCAAGAGACCCAGTACTTC
>15|TRBD1|TRBJ2-7|TRBV5-1
CASSSVTGQGYEQYF
TGCGCCAGCAGCTCAGTGACGGGACAGGGTTACGAGCAGTACTTC